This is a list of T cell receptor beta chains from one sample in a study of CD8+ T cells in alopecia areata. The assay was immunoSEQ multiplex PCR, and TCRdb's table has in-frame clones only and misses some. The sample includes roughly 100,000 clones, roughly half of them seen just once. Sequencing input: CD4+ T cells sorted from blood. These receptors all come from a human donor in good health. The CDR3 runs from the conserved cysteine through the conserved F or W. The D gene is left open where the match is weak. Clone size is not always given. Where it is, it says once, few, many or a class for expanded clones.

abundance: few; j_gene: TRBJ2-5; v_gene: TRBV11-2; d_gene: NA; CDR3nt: TGTGCCAGCAGCTCAAGGGAGTACGGAGAGACCCAGTACTTC; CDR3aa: CASSSREYGETQYF
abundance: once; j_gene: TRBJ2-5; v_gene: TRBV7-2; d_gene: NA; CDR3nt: TGTGCCAGCAGTCTCGGACTCGGAGAGACCCAGTACTTC; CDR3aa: CASSLGLGETQYF
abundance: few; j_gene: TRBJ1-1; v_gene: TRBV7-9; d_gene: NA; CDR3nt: TGTGCCAGCAGCTTAGAGGGGGGCGCGAGGAACACTGAAGCTTTCTTT; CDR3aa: CASSLEGGARNTEAFF
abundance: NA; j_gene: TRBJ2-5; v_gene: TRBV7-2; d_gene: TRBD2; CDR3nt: TGTGCCAGCAGCTTAGCGCCGGCACTAGCGGGGGGGTACCAAGAGACCCAGTACTTC; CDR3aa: CASSLAPALAGGYQETQYF
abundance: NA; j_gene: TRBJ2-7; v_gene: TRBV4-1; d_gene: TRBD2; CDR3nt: TGCGCCAGCAGCCTTCGGTTAGTAGCGGGAGCTACCGGCTCCTACGAGCAGTACTTC; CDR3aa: CASSLRLVAGATGSYEQYF
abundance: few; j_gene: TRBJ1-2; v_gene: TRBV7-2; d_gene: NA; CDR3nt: TGTGCCAGCAGCTTAGACGGGTTTAACTATGGCTACACCTTC; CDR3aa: CASSLDGFNYGYTF
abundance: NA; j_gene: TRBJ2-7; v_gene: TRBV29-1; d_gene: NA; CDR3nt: TGCAGCGTTGAATTCCCAGGGTTCCACGAGCAGTACTTC; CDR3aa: CSVEFPGFHEQYF
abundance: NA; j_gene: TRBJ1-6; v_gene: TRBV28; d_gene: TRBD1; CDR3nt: TGTGCCAGCAGACTCCGGGACAGGGTGTATTCACCCCTCCACTTT; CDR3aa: CASRLRDRVYSPLHF
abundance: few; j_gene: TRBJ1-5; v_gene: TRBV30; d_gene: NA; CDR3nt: TGTGCCTGGAGTCCGGGACCGAATCAGCCCCAGCATTTT; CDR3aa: CAWSPGPNQPQHF
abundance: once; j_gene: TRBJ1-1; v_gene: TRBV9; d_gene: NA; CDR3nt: TGTGCCAGCAGCATCCGGGAGGACACTGAAGCTTTCTTT; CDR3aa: CASSIREDTEAFF
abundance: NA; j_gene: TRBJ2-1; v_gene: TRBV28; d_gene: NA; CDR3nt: TGTGCCAGCGGCCCCCGCCGGAGTACGTTCTTC; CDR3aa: CASGPRRSTFF
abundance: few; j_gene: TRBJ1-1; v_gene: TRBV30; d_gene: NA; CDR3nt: TGTGCCTGGTGGGGGCGGGGAGCGAACACTGAAGCTTTCTTT; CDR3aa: CAWWGRGANTEAFF
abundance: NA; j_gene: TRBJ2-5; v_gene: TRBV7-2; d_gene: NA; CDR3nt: TGTGCCAGCAGCTTAACTAGGACGGGGTCGTCCCAGTACTTC; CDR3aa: CASSLTRTGSSQYF
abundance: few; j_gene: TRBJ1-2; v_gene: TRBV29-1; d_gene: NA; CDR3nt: TGCAGCGTGGGATTAGGGCGTGACTATGGCTACACCTTC; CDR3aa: CSVGLGRDYGYTF
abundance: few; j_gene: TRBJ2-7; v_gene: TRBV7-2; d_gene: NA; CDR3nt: TGTGCCAGCAGCTTAGCTCCCCAGTACACCTACGAGCAGTACTTC; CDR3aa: CASSLAPQYTYEQYF
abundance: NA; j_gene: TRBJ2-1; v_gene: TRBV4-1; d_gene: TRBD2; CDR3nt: TGCGCCAGCAGCCAAGGTAGCGGGGGGGCAAATGAGCAGTTCTTC; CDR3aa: CASSQGSGGANEQFF
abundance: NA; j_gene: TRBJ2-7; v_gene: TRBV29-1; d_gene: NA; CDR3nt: TGCAGCGTTGAACAGGAGGGGGATCGGGACTTC; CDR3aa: CSVEQEGDRDF
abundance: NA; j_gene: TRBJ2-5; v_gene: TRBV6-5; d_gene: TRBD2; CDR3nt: TGTGCCAGCAGTTACTCCACCCTTAGCGGGGGGGTCTACTTC; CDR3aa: CASSYSTLSGGVYF
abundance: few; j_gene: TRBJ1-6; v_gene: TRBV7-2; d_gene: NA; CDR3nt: TGTGCCAGCAGCTTAGGCGGAGGGTTGAGGAATTCACCCCTCCACTTT; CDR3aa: CASSLGGGLRNSPLHF
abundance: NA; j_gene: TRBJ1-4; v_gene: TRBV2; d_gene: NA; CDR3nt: TGTGCCAGCAGTGAGGGGCAGGGAAATGAAAAACTGTTTTTT; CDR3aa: CASSEGQGNEKLFF
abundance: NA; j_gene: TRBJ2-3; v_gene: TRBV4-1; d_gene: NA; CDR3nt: TGCGCCAGCAGCCTAGGGGAAACAGATACGCAGTATTTT; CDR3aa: CASSLGETDTQYF
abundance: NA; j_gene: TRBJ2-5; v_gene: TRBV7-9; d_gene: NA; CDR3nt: TGTGCCAGCAGCGGCAGTGCTCAGGAGACCCAGTACTTC; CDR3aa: CASSGSAQETQYF
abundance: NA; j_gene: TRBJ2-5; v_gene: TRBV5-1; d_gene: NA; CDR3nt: TGCGCCAGCAGCTGGCTAACTAGCACCGGGGGAGAGACCCAGTACTTC; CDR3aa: CASSWLTSTGGETQYF
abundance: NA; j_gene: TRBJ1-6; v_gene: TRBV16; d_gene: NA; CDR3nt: TGTGCCAGCAGCCAATTTGGGGACACTTCCTATAATTCACCCCTCCACTTT; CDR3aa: CASSQFGDTSYNSPLHF
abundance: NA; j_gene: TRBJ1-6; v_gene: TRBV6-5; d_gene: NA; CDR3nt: TGTGCCAGCAGTTACTCACAGGGACAAAATTCACCCCTCCACTTT; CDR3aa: CASSYSQGQNSPLHF
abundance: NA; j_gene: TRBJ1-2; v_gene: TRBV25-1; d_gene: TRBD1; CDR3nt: TGTGCCAGCAGTGAAGAACAGGGGGCGGACTATGGCTACACCTTC; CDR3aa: CASSEEQGADYGYTF
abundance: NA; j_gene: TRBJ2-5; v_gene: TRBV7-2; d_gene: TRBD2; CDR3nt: TGTGCCAGCAGCTTCGGGGGGTGGACCCAGTACTTC; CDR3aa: CASSFGGWTQYF
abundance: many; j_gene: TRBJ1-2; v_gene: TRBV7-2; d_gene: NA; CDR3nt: TGTGCCAGCAGCTTAGGTTCAGGAGACCACTTC; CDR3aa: CASSLGSGDHF